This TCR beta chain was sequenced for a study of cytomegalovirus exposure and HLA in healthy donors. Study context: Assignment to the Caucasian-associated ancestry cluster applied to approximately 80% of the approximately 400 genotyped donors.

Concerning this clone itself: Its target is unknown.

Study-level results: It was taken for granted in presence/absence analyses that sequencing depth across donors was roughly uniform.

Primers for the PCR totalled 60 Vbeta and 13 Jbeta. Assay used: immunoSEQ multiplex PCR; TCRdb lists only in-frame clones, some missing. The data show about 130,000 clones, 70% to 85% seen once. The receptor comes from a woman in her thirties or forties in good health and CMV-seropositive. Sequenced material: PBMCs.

CDR3 sequence reads: CASSQGKGVSTEAFF. The CDR3 bases are TGCGCCAGCAGCCAAGGGAAAGGGGTGAGCACTGAAGCTTTCTTT. This chain uses TRBV4-1 with TRBJ1-1; D is perhaps TRBD1 (5 bases). The V and J ends lost 1 base and 4 bases respectively, with 13 bases between them. Germline CDR1 is MGHRA and CDR2 is YSYEKL. The CDR3 loop spans 15 amino acids.